Each of the 27 T cell receptor beta chains below was sequenced from the same sample in a study of identifying expanded T cells in peripheral blood. TCRdb's table, derived via immunoSEQ multiplex PCR, lists solely in-frame clones and lacks some. There are 120,000 or so clones in the sample; roughly 80% occur only once, and more than 2.5% lies in the top ten. The sequenced sample was blood. All receptors derive from a person between 18 and 75 years old in good health.

V and J are TRBV6-5 and TRBJ1-2; D call uncertain. V lost 6 bases and J lost 5, with 13 bases in between. CDR1 and CDR2 from the germline V gene are MNHEY and SVGAGI. This CDR3 comprises 13 residues. The CDR3 sequence is CASSLLNSYGYTF. In DNA form, the CDR3 reads TGTGCCAGCAGCCTCCTAAATTCATATGGCTACACCTTC.

This clone was counted a single time. V is TRBV5-1 and J is TRBJ2-5; no definite D call. V was clipped by 0 bases and J by 2 bases, with 11 bases between them. Germline V lookup: CDR1 SGHRS, CDR2 YFSETQ. The CDR3 is 15 residues long. The CDR3 loop is CASSLVGVKQETQYF. Here the CDR3 DNA reads TGCGCCAGCAGCTTGGTTGGGGTGAAACAAGAGACCCAGTACTTC. Supplemented by reference TRBV5-1 and TRBJ2-5, the full variable domain reads KAGVTQTPRYLIKTRGQQVTLSCSPISGHRSVSWYQQTPGQGLQFLFEYFSETQRNKGNFPGRFSGRQFSNSRSEMNVSTLELGDSALYLCASSLVGVKQETQYFGPGTRLLVL.

The J gene is TRBJ2-4, the V gene TRBV11-3; 12 bases are a match to TRBD1. The CDR3 has 18 residues. Germline V gene sequence: CDR1 SGHNT, CDR2 YENEEA. The trim removed 10 bases at V and 2 bases at J, leaving 15 bases unmatched. CDR3 loop: CATRTGQGADRTKNIQYF. CDR3 nucleotides: TGTGCCACCCGTACGGGACAGGGGGCGGATCGAACCAAAAACATTCAGTACTTC. Based on the CDR3 plus reference TRBV11-3 and TRBJ2-4, the full variable domain is EAGVVQSPRYKIIEKKQPVAFWCNPISGHNTLYWYLQNLGQGPELLIRYENEEAVDDSQLPKDRFSAERLKGVDSTLKIQPAELGDSAVYLCATRTGQGADRTKNIQYFGAGTRLSVL.

This clone appeared once. The chain recombines TRBV6-5 with TRBJ1-2; tentatively, D is TRBD1 (6 bases). V lost 6 bases to trimming and J lost 4 bases, with 15 bases between them. The CDR3 runs 14 residues. The germline gives CDR1 MNHEY, CDR2 SVGAGI. The CDR3 DNA reads as TGTGCCAGCAGGCCTCGACAGGAGCCCTATGGCTACACCTTC. This encodes CASRPRQEPYGYTF.

The chain is built from TRBV11-3 and TRBJ1-2, with unresolved D. The V gene lost 0 bases and the J gene lost 5 bases, with 10 bases spanning the gap. Germline V gene data show CDR1 as SGHNT and CDR2 as YENEEA. This CDR3 comprises 14 residues. As DNA, the CDR3 is TGTGCCAGCAGCTTAGATGGGCAGATTTATGGCTACACCTTC. It encodes CASSLDGQIYGYTF.

This clone has a single count. The chain combines TRBV19 with TRBJ2-5; 9 bases align to TRBD1. Germline V CDR1 and CDR2: LNHDA, SQIVND (reference sequence). The CDR3 has 13 amino acids. V shed 6 bases and J 13 bases; nucleotides not matched to a gene: 12. CDR3: CASRQSTSGQGYF. In DNA, the CDR3 is TGTGCCAGTAGACAGTCGACTTCGGGACAGGGGTACTTC.

The chain uses TRBV29-1 and TRBJ2-7; the D call may be TRBD1 or TRBD2 (5 bases each). The V end was cut by 5 bases, the J end by 2 bases, with 22 bases between. The CDR3 has 16 residues. Germline V gene data show CDR1 as SQVTM and CDR2 as ANQGSEA. CDR3 bases: TGCAGCGTTTTCGTAAGGGACGGTCGACGACCCTACGAGCAGTACTTC. It encodes CSVFVRDGRRPYEQYF.

This chain links TRBV2 with TRBJ1-1; D might be TRBD1 (5 bases). The CDR3 covers 13 residues. Germline CDR1 is SNHLY and CDR2 is FYNNEI. The V and J ends lost 5 bases and 6 bases respectively, with 13 bases between them. This CDR3 reads CASSSNGGAEAFF. DNA of the CDR3: TGTGCCAGCAGTTCCAATGGGGGGGCTGAAGCTTTCTTT. Complete variable domain (other parts from reference TRBV2 and TRBJ1-1): EPEVTQTPSHQVTQMGQEVILRCVPISNHLYFYWYRQILGQKVEFLVSFYNNEISEKSEIFDDQFSVERPDGSNFTLKIRSTKLEDSAMYFCASSSNGGAEAFFGQGTRLTVV.

The DNA for the CDR3 is TGTGCCAGCAGTCTCACAGGGGCAGATACGCAGTATTTT. It yields the protein CASSLTGADTQYF. The chain carries TRBV6-5 and TRBJ2-3; TRBD1 agrees at 7 bases. The CDR3 spans 13 residues. The germline gives CDR1 MNHEY, CDR2 SVGAGI. The junction had 3 bases not matched to a gene; V was cut back by 5 bases and J by 4 bases.

The gene calls are TRBV25-1 and TRBJ1-2; D possibly corresponds to TRBD1 (5 bases). The V gene lost 5 bases and the J gene lost 2 bases, with 12 bases spanning the gap. The length of the CDR3 is 14 residues. The germline V gene has CDR1 MGHDK and CDR2 SYGVNS. The CDR3, as DNA: TGTGCCAGCAGTCTCTCCGGGACCAACTATGGCTACACCTTC. Protein product: CASSLSGTNYGYTF.

The chain is built from TRBV18 and TRBJ1-3, with D unresolved. This CDR3 region has 15 residues. Germline V CDR1 and CDR2: KGHSH, LQKENI. V lost 6 bases and J lost 0, with 12 bases in between. This CDR3 is CASSRDFSSGNTIYF. DNA for the CDR3: TGTGCCAGCTCGCGAGATTTCTCCTCTGGAAACACCATATATTTT. The full variable domain, with the rest looked up from reference TRBV18 and TRBJ1-3, is NAGVMQNPRHLVRRRGQEARLRCSPMKGHSHVYWYRQLPEEGLKFMVYLQKENIIDESGMPKERFSAEFPKEGPSILRIQQVVRGDSAAYFCASSRDFSSGNTIYFGEGSWLTVV.

The rearrangement uses TRBV5-5 and TRBJ2-7; D not certain. The CDR3 totals 14 residues. Trimming removed 4 bases from V and 2 bases from J, with 13 bases in between. Germline V gene data show CDR1 as SGHKS and CDR2 as YYEKEE (reference sequence). The CDR3 loop reads CASSTTLPPYEQYF. Written as DNA, the CDR3 is TGTGCCAGCAGCACCACCCTCCCGCCCTACGAGCAGTACTTC.

This clone was seen a single time. V usage is TRBV9 and J usage is TRBJ2-3; D possibly corresponds to TRBD2 (6 bases). This CDR3 comprises 15 residues. V was clipped by 0 bases and J by 5 bases, with 13 bases between them. Per germline, CDR1 SGDLS and CDR2 YYNGEE. CDR3 bases: TGTGCCAGCAGCGTAGATTGGGGGGATGGAGATACGCAGTATTTT. Its protein is CASSVDWGDGDTQYF.

V and J are TRBV28 and TRBJ1-1; 8 nucleotides agree with TRBD1. V lost 4 bases and J lost 5; bases outside the gene matches: 3. The CDR3 extends over 13 amino acids. Germline V gene sequence: CDR1 MDHEN, CDR2 SYDVKM. In DNA, the CDR3 is TGTGCCAGCAGTTCCGGACAGGGAACTGAAGCTTTCTTT. It translates to CASSSGQGTEAFF.

The rearrangement joins TRBV5-6 to TRBJ2-1; no definite D call. V was trimmed by 1 base and J by 4 bases, leaving 9 bases between them. From germline, CDR1 is SGHDT and CDR2 YYEEEE. The CDR3 is made up of 14 amino acids. DNA for the CDR3: TGTGCCAGCAGCTTGACAGCCGGGTACAATGAGCAGTTCTTC. Translated, it gives CASSLTAGYNEQFF.

The genes are TRBV7-9 and TRBJ1-2, with 9 positions matching TRBD1. The CDR3 consists of 14 residues. Unmatched junction bases numbered 4, after V lost 1 base and J lost 7 bases. Germline CDR1 SEHNR, CDR2 FQNEAQ (reference sequence). The CDR3 loop reads CASSLGDRESGYTF. CDR3 DNA sequence: TGTGCCAGCAGCTTAGGGGACAGGGAGAGTGGCTACACCTTC.

This clone was counted once. This sequence joins TRBV27 and TRBJ2-7; the match to TRBD1 covers 11 bases. The V segment lost 10 bases and the J segment 3 bases; nucleotides outside the gene matches: 11. The CDR3 spans 15 residues. CDR1 is MNHEY and CDR2 is SMNVEV in the germline V gene (reference sequence). The CDR3 sequence: CAIRSTGTGGYEQYF. CDR3 in DNA: TGTGCCATCCGATCGACCGGGACAGGGGGCTACGAGCAGTACTTC.

This clone was detected only once. This chain links TRBV5-1 with TRBJ2-3; the D gene is possibly TRBD2 (6 bases). CDR1 is SGHRS and CDR2 is YFSETQ in the germline V gene. This CDR3 contains 19 residues. The germline V and J ends were trimmed by 4 bases and 4 bases, with 28 bases remaining between them. The CDR3 spells CASSRSIQNFKGTPDTQYF. DNA of the CDR3: TGCGCCAGCAGCCGTAGTATCCAGAATTTTAAAGGGACTCCAGATACGCAGTATTTT.

The rearrangement joins TRBV6-1 to TRBJ2-1, with 7 bases that match TRBD2. The CDR3 length is 11 residues. V was clipped by 8 bases and J by 6 bases; unmatched bases: 1. Germline V gene lookup returns CDR1 MNHNS and CDR2 SASEGT. The CDR3 region has the DNA TGTGCCAGCGGGGGGGGCAATGAGCAGTTCTTC. It codes for CASGGGNEQFF.

V gene TRBV5-4 combines with J gene TRBJ1-5; tentative D call: TRBD1 (6 bases). The germline V gene has CDR1 SGHNT and CDR2 YYREEE (reference sequence). There are 13 residues in the CDR3. Trimming cost V 0 bases and J 5 bases, with 6 bases left between them. CDR3 protein: CASSLDRDQPQHF. Written as DNA, the CDR3 is TGTGCCAGCAGCTTGGACAGGGATCAGCCCCAGCATTTT.

This clone has just one count. V usage is TRBV6-6 and J usage is TRBJ1-2; no reliable D call. Germline V CDR1 and CDR2: MNHNY, SVGAGI (reference sequence). V was cut by 7 bases and J by 9 bases, with 15 bases left in between. CDR3 length equals 12 residues. CDR3 in DNA: TGTGCCAGCACCAACCTAGGAGGAAGCTACACCTTC. Translation: CASTNLGGSYTF.

This chain's CDR3 is CASSKDRGQVVYGYTF. CDR3 nucleotide sequence: TGTGCCAGCAGCAAGGACAGGGGCCAAGTAGTCTATGGCTACACCTTC. The chain recombines TRBV21-1 with TRBJ1-2; the table's D call TRBD1 went unverified against the DNA. TRBV21-1 is classified as a pseudogene. This CDR3 has 16 amino acids.

The chain carries TRBV6-1 and TRBJ2-7; no definite D call. V lost 1 base, J lost 5 bases, and 6 bases lay in between. CDR3 length: 12 amino acids. Germline V gives CDR1 MNHNS, CDR2 SASEGT. The CDR3, as DNA: TGTGCCAGCAGTGAAGGGTTCCACGAGCAGTACTTC. This translates into CASSEGFHEQYF.

V usage is TRBV5-1 and J usage is TRBJ2-3; no clear D gene. Looked up from germline, CDR1 is SGHRS and CDR2 is YFSETQ. The CDR3 extends over 13 amino acids. V was pared by 2 bases and J by 5 bases, with 9 bases between. The CDR3 loop is CASSFGGGDTQYF. The CDR3, as DNA: TGCGCCAGCAGCTTCGGCGGTGGAGATACGCAGTATTTT.

V gene TRBV4-3 combines with J gene TRBJ1-2, with D possibly TRBD1 on 5 matching bases. Trimming took off 2 bases at V and 4 bases at J, with 20 bases between the two ends. The germline gives CDR1 LGHNA, CDR2 YSLEER. There are 17 residues in the CDR3. This CDR3 is CASSQSLREDRVYGYTF. The CDR3, as DNA: TGCGCCAGCAGCCAATCCCTCCGTGAAGACAGAGTCTATGGCTACACCTTC.

The rearrangement joins TRBV15 to TRBJ1-3; D is uncertain. This CDR3 region has 16 residues. Trimming took off 5 bases at V and 0 bases at J, with 14 bases between the two ends. Germline V gene sequence: CDR1 LNHNV, CDR2 YYDKDF (reference sequence). The CDR3 region is CATSETSSGSGNTIYF. CDR3 bases: TGTGCCACCAGCGAAACGTCAAGTGGCTCTGGAAACACCATATATTTT.

The chain couples TRBV19 to TRBJ1-6; weak D call: TRBD1 (6 bases). The length of the CDR3 is 16 residues. Trimming cost V 3 bases and J 10 bases, with 19 bases left between them. Germline V gives CDR1 LNHDA, CDR2 SQIVND (reference sequence). CDR3 nucleotides: TGTGCCAGTAGTATTGGGGGGCGACGAGGGTCGTCACCCCTCCACTTT. Its protein product is CASSIGGRRGSSPLHF.